This TCR beta chain originates from a study of cytomegalovirus exposure and HLA in healthy donors. Measured with immunoSEQ multiplex PCR; TCRdb has only the in-frame clones, and not every one. The sample holds roughly 140,000 clones, roughly nine tenths seen once. After removal of 5 bases from V and 0 bases from J, the junction contained 1 base not matched to a gene. Germline V gene data show CDR1 as SEHNR and CDR2 as FQNEAQ (reference sequence). This CDR3 region has 14 residues. Study outcomes and limitations: Many donors shared some public TCRs, even though most TCR sequences were rare. As confirmed in vitro, three CMV-associated chains were specific for CMV antigens.

A word on this clone: Its antigen is as yet unknown.

The TCR sequence derives from a man between 18 and 29 years old in good health and CMV-seronegative. Sequencing was done on a sample of PBMCs. This chain uses TRBV7-9 with TRBJ1-5, with TRBD1 matching 7 bases. The CDR3 here is CASSRQGSNQPQHF. In DNA, the CDR3 is TGTGCCAGCAGCCGACAGGGTAGCAATCAGCCCCAGCATTTT.